What follows describes a single TCR beta chain. The CDR3 is made up of 12 amino acids. Trimming removed 5 bases at V and 4 bases at J, with 11 bases between. Germline V lookup: CDR1 SQVTM, CDR2 ANQGSEA. Generated by immunoSEQ multiplex PCR, the TCRdb table keeps only in-frame clones and is missing some. The table shows 70,000 to 90,000 clones, with approximately 79% occurring only once. This entry is derived from a study of blood T cell repertoires in COVID-19. The V gene is TRBV29-1, the J gene TRBJ1-2; D gene ambiguous. The clonotype comes from a human donor with acute or convalescent COVID-19. The donor label of this sample is uncertain. The sample consisted of peripheral blood. The CDR3 nucleotides read TGCAGCGTTCGCGGCAGCCTCTATGGCTACACCTTC. Translated, it gives CSVRGSLYGYTF.